What follows are 11 T cell receptor beta chains derived from one specimen sequenced in a study of blood T cell repertoires in COVID-19. Some clones are missing from TCRdb's copy, which holds only in-frame ones; the method was immunoSEQ multiplex PCR. The sample shows around 250,000 clones, about four fifths of them seen only once. The sequenced material came from PBMCs or T cells enriched from blood (not recorded which). These receptors were obtained from a man aged 35-49 years who had been exposed to COVID-19.

This clone appeared once. This chain connects TRBV4-2 to TRBJ1-5, with D possibly matching TRBD1 (6 bases). V lost 6 bases to trimming and J lost 1 base, with 16 bases between them. This CDR3 has 16 residues. Germline V CDR1 and CDR2: LGHNA, YNFKEQ. CDR3 coding DNA: TGTGCCAGCAGTCGTAGCGGGGGCCCGAGCAATCAGCCCCAGCATTTT. It codes for CASSRSGGPSNQPQHF.

The chain's CDR3 is CASSPPPMRSEAFF. The CDR3 nucleotides read TGTGCCAGCAGCCCGCCGCCTATGAGATCTGAAGCTTTCTTT. This sequence joins TRBV5-6 and TRBJ1-1; D is unclear. From germline, CDR1 is SGHDT and CDR2 YYEEEE. The CDR3 sequence is 14 residues long. V lost 4 bases, J lost 6 bases, and 16 bases lay in between.

The chain uses TRBV27 and TRBJ1-6; D possibly corresponds to TRBD1 (5 bases). V lost 5 bases and J 5 bases, leaving 13 bases between the germline ends. This CDR3 region has 15 residues. CDR1 and CDR2 (germline): MNHEY, SMNVEV (reference sequence). The chain's CDR3 is CASSPDSVNNSPLHF. For the CDR3, the DNA is TGTGCCAGCAGTCCAGACAGCGTTAATAATTCACCCCTCCACTTT.

The chain is built from TRBV21-1 and TRBJ2-3; the D call of TRBD2 is as the table states it, not checked on the DNA. TRBV21-1 is reported as a pseudogene. This CDR3 is built from 23 residues. CDR3 coding DNA: TGTGCCAGCAGCAAAGCGCACCAGGGTGATCCGGGACTAGCGGGAGGGCCGACAGATACGCAGTATTTT. This codes for CASSKAHQGDPGLAGGPTDTQYF.

The rearrangement links TRBV30 to TRBJ2-3; 10 bases agree with TRBD2. Germline CDR1 and CDR2: GTSNPN and SVGIG (reference sequence). Trimming took 5 bases from V and 7 from J; bases not matched to a gene: 6. This CDR3 has 13 residues. In nucleotides, the CDR3 is TGTGCCTGGGGACTAGCGGCGTCAAATACGCAGTATTTT. It is translated as CAWGLAASNTQYF.

J is TRBJ1-2 and V is TRBV4-1; 8 bases align to TRBD1. V was pared by 0 bases and J by 8 bases, with 14 bases of the junction left unmatched. This CDR3 is built from 17 residues. Looked up from germline, CDR1 is MGHRA and CDR2 is YSYEKL. CDR3 sequence (DNA): TGCGCCAGCAGCCAAGATCCGACGACAGGGGCATCGCGGGGCTACACCTTC. It translates to CASSQDPTTGASRGYTF.

This clone was observed a few times. The chain recombines TRBV24-1 with TRBJ1-6, with D maybe TRBD1 (5 bases). The germline V gene encodes CDR1 KGHDR and CDR2 SFDVKD. The V gene lost 4 bases and the J gene lost 10 bases, with 25 bases spanning the gap. The CDR3 extends over 18 amino acids. CDR3 in DNA: TGTGCCACCAGTGACCCCCCACTATCAGGCGGGACCCCCTCACCCCTCCACTTT. This encodes CATSDPPLSGGTPSPLHF.

DNA for the CDR3: TGTGCCAGCAGCGTAGTAGGGGGCAGCTATGGCTACACCTTC. Translated, it gives CASSVVGGSYGYTF. The chain joins TRBV9 to TRBJ1-2; TRBD1 agrees at 7 bases. The CDR3 consists of 14 residues. Germline V gene lookup returns CDR1 SGDLS and CDR2 YYNGEE. Unmatched junction bases numbered 3, after V lost 0 bases and J lost 4 bases.

V and J are TRBV4-1 and TRBJ1-4, with no clear D. Germline V lookup: CDR1 MGHRA, CDR2 YSYEKL. Trimming removed 0 bases from V and 10 bases from J, with 9 bases in between. The CDR3 spans 13 residues. The DNA of the CDR3 is TGCGCCAGCAGCCAAGATGTTTGTCGAAAACTGTTTTTT. Translation: CASSQDVCRKLFF.

The sample holds one count of this clone. The rearrangement links TRBV7-2 to TRBJ2-2; 8 bases agree with TRBD2. Trimming took 5 bases from V and 5 from J; bases not matched to a gene: 7. The germline V gene encodes CDR1 SGHTA and CDR2 FQGNSA. The CDR3 covers 15 residues. This CDR3 reads CASSQPGLGTGELFF. The CDR3 region has the DNA TGTGCCAGCAGCCAACCGGGACTAGGGACCGGGGAGCTGTTTTTT.

This chain links TRBV19 with TRBJ1-5; a possible D gene is TRBD1 (5 bases). The CDR3 runs to 13 residues. V was trimmed by 3 bases and J by 5 bases, leaving 8 bases between them. The germline V gene encodes CDR1 LNHDA and CDR2 SQIVND (reference sequence). The CDR3 region has the DNA TGTGCCAGTAGTATCAGGGTTGATCAGCCCCAGCATTTT. The encoded protein is CASSIRVDQPQHF. Complete variable domain (other parts from reference TRBV19 and TRBJ1-5): DGGITQSPKYLFRKEGQNVTLSCEQNLNHDAMYWYRQDPGQGLRLIYYSQIVNDFQKGDIAEGYSVSREKKESFPLTVTSAQKNPTAFYLCASSIRVDQPQHFGDGTRLSIL.